A single sample is the source of the 27 T cell receptor beta chains below, sequenced in a study of T cells in tuberculosis. The protocol was immunoSEQ multiplex PCR, while the TCRdb copy is restricted to in-frame clones and leaves out a portion. The data contain about 43,000 clones, around 94% of them seen just once; the ten biggest clones take up 1.9%. The specimen was PBMCs. Every receptor here comes from a donor aged 10-29 years with latent tuberculosis or without tuberculosis infection. Some clones in this sample may be carry-over from other donors' samples.

The chain has TRBV28 and TRBJ2-1; 7 positions agree with TRBD2. In germline, CDR1 is MDHEN, CDR2 SYDVKM. V gave up 7 bases and J gave up 2 bases; unmatched junction bases: 8. The CDR3 totals 15 residues. In nucleotides, the CDR3 is TGTGCCAGCACCCCATTTGCGGGAGCCTACAATGAGCAGTTCTTC. Its protein product is CASTPFAGAYNEQFF. The whole variable domain, remainder taken from reference TRBV28 and TRBJ2-1, is DVKVTQSSRYLVKRTGEKVFLECVQDMDHENMFWYRQDPGLGLRLIYFSYDVKMKEKGDIPEGYSVSREKKERFSLILESASTNQTSMYLCASTPFAGAYNEQFFGPGTRLTVL.

The chain employs TRBV28 and TRBJ1-2; TRBD1 agrees at 10 bases. Germline-derived CDR1 and CDR2 are MDHEN and SYDVKM. V was pared by 5 bases and J by 3 bases, with 9 bases of the junction left unmatched. This CDR3 has 16 residues. The CDR3 is CASSSGTGVIHYGYTF. Written as DNA, the CDR3 is TGTGCCAGCAGTAGTGGGACAGGGGTTATTCACTATGGCTACACCTTC.

This chain links TRBV4-1 with TRBJ2-1; possible D gene TRBD2, 6 bases. Per germline, CDR1 MGHRA and CDR2 YSYEKL. The CDR3 runs 15 residues. Trimming cost V 4 bases and J 3 bases, with 13 bases left between them. The CDR3 sequence is CASSPPGVFYNEQFF. For the CDR3, the DNA is TGCGCCAGCAGCCCGCCGGGGGTGTTCTACAATGAGCAGTTCTTC.

This clone turned up a few times. The chain carries TRBV28 and TRBJ1-1; D is uncertain. This CDR3 has 12 amino acids. With 5 bases removed from V and 11 bases from J, the gap between germline ends came to 15 bases. The germline gives CDR1 MDHEN, CDR2 SYDVKM. CDR3 coding DNA: TGTGCCAGCAGTCGCCCCGGTGAGTGGGCTTTCTTT. It is translated as CASSRPGEWAFF.

V gene TRBV5-4 combines with J gene TRBJ1-2, with 8 bases identical to TRBD1. V shed 3 bases and J 7 bases; nucleotides not matched to a gene: 11. The CDR3 loop spans 15 amino acids. Germline lookup yields CDR1 SGHNT and CDR2 YYREEE (reference sequence). CDR3 loop: CASSSGQGMLTGYTF. CDR3 in DNA: TGTGCCAGCAGCTCCGGACAGGGAATGTTAACTGGCTACACCTTC.

This clone has just one count. V usage is TRBV5-1 and J usage is TRBJ2-7; D perhaps matches TRBD1 (6 bases). Between the trimmed V and J ends, which lost 0 bases and 5 bases, there was a span of 18 bases. The CDR3 consists of 16 residues. Germline V gives CDR1 SGHRS, CDR2 YFSETQ. The CDR3 protein is CASSLGELGRGHEQYF. In DNA, the CDR3 is TGCGCCAGCAGCTTGGGGGAGTTGGGCAGGGGCCACGAGCAGTACTTC.

The rearrangement joins TRBV6-1 to TRBJ2-7, with D unclear. Looked up from germline, CDR1 is MNHNS and CDR2 is SASEGT. The CDR3 runs to 14 residues. Trimming stripped 2 bases from V and 2 bases from J, with 10 bases between. The DNA for the CDR3 is TGTGCCAGCAGTGAACGCAGGATACCCTACGAGCAGTACTTC. Its translation is CASSERRIPYEQYF.

V and J are TRBV7-2 and TRBJ2-1, with 9 nucleotides matching TRBD2. CDR1 and CDR2 from the germline V gene are SGHTA and FQGNSA. This CDR3 comprises 17 residues. Losses at the gene ends were 7 bases for V and 6 bases for J; bases not matched to a gene: 16. The DNA of the CDR3 is TGTGCCAGCACCCGGGGGACTAGCCGACTGATATGCAATGAGCAGTTCTTC. Amino acids: CASTRGTSRLICNEQFF.

The chain has TRBV18 and TRBJ2-5; D is perhaps TRBD1 (5 bases). Germline V gene sequence: CDR1 KGHSH, CDR2 LQKENI. V was pared by 3 bases and J by 2 bases, with 16 bases between. There are 16 residues in the CDR3. The CDR3 DNA reads TGTGCCAGCTCACCCCTAGGGCGACAGAGACAAGAGACCCAGTACTTC. Encoded protein: CASSPLGRQRQETQYF.

The chain links TRBV4-2 to TRBJ2-7, with 7 bases aligning to TRBD2. Germline values: CDR1 LGHNA, CDR2 YNFKEQ. The V and J ends lost 1 base and 1 base, in that order; junction bases with no gene match: 4. The CDR3 has 15 amino acids. The DNA for the CDR3 is TGTGCCAGCAGCCAAGTTGGTAGCGGGTCCTACGAGCAGTACTTC. Encoded protein: CASSQVGSGSYEQYF.

The genes are TRBV5-1 and TRBJ1-1; 8 nucleotides align to TRBD1. This CDR3 is 15 amino acids long. V was clipped by 2 bases and J by 8 bases; unmatched bases: 11. Germline loops: CDR1 SGHRS, CDR2 YFSETQ. The CDR3 here is CASSFGTGPYREAFF. The CDR3 DNA reads TGCGCCAGCAGCTTTGGGACAGGCCCCTATCGAGAAGCTTTCTTT.

This chain joins TRBV7-8 and TRBJ2-7; maybe TRBD2 (6 bases). V was clipped by 0 bases and J by 6 bases, with 12 bases between them. The CDR3 is 14 residues long. Per the germline V gene, CDR1 is SGHVS and CDR2 is FQNEAQ. CDR3 loop: CASSLALRGGEQYF. CDR3 DNA: TGTGCCAGCAGCTTAGCGCTGCGGGGAGGCGAGCAGTACTTC.

The chain recombines TRBV14 with TRBJ1-4; D unresolved. The CDR3 has 15 amino acids. The germline V gene encodes CDR1 SGHDN and CDR2 FVKESK. V was clipped by 1 base and J by 10 bases, with 16 bases between them. The CDR3 coding sequence is TGTGCCAGCAGCCAAGTACGAATCCCAGGAGGAAAACTGTTTTTT. Protein: CASSQVRIPGGKLFF.

The chain couples TRBV6-5 to TRBJ2-2; 7 bases are a match to TRBD1. Germline V gene lookup returns CDR1 MNHEY and CDR2 SVGAGI. The CDR3 runs 15 residues. V dropped 5 bases and J dropped 3; count of bases not matched to a gene: 6. The CDR3 protein is CASSTTGLHTGELFF. The CDR3 coding sequence is TGTGCCAGCAGTACGACAGGGCTTCACACCGGGGAGCTGTTTTTT.

This chain connects TRBV10-3 to TRBJ2-2; D is perhaps TRBD2 (5 bases). V shed 3 bases and J shed 5 bases, with 16 bases lying between them. The germline V gene encodes CDR1 ENHRY and CDR2 SYGVKD. The CDR3 runs to 16 residues. The CDR3 sequence: CAISDIRARGTGELFF. The DNA of the CDR3 is TGTGCCATCAGTGATATTAGGGCCCGAGGGACCGGGGAGCTGTTTTTT.

CDR3 loop: CASSLLTPPSRYGYTF. The CDR3 DNA follows: TGTGCCAGCAGCTTATTGACACCACCGTCTCGCTATGGCTACACCTTC. The genes are TRBV7-2 and TRBJ1-2; no definite D call. Germline V gene sequence: CDR1 SGHTA, CDR2 FQGNSA. This CDR3 region has 16 residues. The ends were cut back, 2 bases at V and 4 bases at J, with 17 bases in the middle.

The gene calls are TRBV9 and TRBJ1-3, with 7 bases that match TRBD1. V lost 3 bases, J lost 4 bases, and 4 bases stayed unmatched. This CDR3 is built from 14 residues. Looked up from germline, CDR1 is SGDLS and CDR2 is YYNGEE. CDR3 DNA: TGTGCCAGCAGCGGACCGGGACAGGGAAACACCATATATTTT. Its translation: CASSGPGQGNTIYF.

The chain combines TRBV11-2 with TRBJ1-2, with 8 bases identical to TRBD1. The CDR3 has 17 amino acids. In germline, CDR1 is SGHAT, CDR2 FQNNGV. V was pared by 5 bases and J by 0 bases, with 11 bases of the junction left unmatched. The CDR3 region is CASSPGQAGRPNYGYTF. The CDR3 bases are TGTGCCAGCAGCCCGGGACAGGCGGGACGCCCTAACTATGGCTACACCTTC.

This clone appeared once. V and J are TRBV25-1 and TRBJ1-1; unclear D gene. V shed 1 base and J shed 13 bases, with 7 bases lying between them. CDR3 length: 10 residues. Germline-derived CDR1 and CDR2 are MGHDK and SYGVNS. The CDR3 nucleotides read TGTGCCAGCAGTGAATCCCGGGTTTTCTTT. It is translated as CASSESRVFF.

The CDR3 is CSVDGGRSTDTQYF. For the CDR3, the DNA is TGCAGCGTTGATGGAGGGCGAAGTACAGATACGCAGTATTTT. The V and J genes are TRBV29-1 and TRBJ2-3; the D gene is possibly TRBD2 (6 bases). The germline gives CDR1 SQVTM, CDR2 ANQGSEA. The CDR3 consists of 14 residues. Trimming removed 3 bases at V and 3 bases at J, with 13 bases between.

The V and J genes are TRBV27 and TRBJ1-1; maybe TRBD1 (5 bases). This CDR3 spans 14 amino acids. Germline V gene data show CDR1 as MNHEY and CDR2 as SMNVEV (reference sequence). The ends were cut back, 2 bases at V and 2 bases at J, with 9 bases in the middle. CDR3 residues: CASSLQGYNTEAFF. CDR3 DNA: TGTGCCAGCAGTTTACAGGGTTATAACACTGAAGCTTTCTTT.

The chain links TRBV5-1 to TRBJ2-1; 8 nucleotides align to TRBD2. The V segment lost 0 bases and the J segment 4 bases; nucleotides outside the gene matches: 6. From germline, CDR1 is SGHRS and CDR2 YFSETQ. The CDR3 runs to 16 residues. This CDR3 is CASSLDFSGTYNEQFF. In DNA form, the CDR3 reads TGCGCCAGCAGCTTGGACTTTAGCGGGACTTACAATGAGCAGTTCTTC.

The V and J genes are TRBV18 and TRBJ1-1; D not certain. The CDR3 loop spans 14 amino acids. Trimming shortened V by 1 base and J by 3 bases, and 9 bases separated the two germline ends. Per germline, CDR1 KGHSH and CDR2 LQKENI. The CDR3: CASSPRSPDTEAFF. Written as DNA, the CDR3 is TGTGCCAGCTCACCACGGAGCCCGGACACTGAAGCTTTCTTT.

V and J are TRBV4-3 and TRBJ2-7; 10 nucleotides line up with TRBD2. CDR3 length: 14 residues. Germline-derived CDR1 and CDR2 are LGHNA and YSLEER. V trimming: 0 bases; J trimming: 6 bases; junction bases outside the gene matches: 2. CDR3 nucleotides: TGCGCCAGCAGCCAAGAAGGGACTAGCGCCGAGCAGTACTTC. Translation: CASSQEGTSAEQYF.

This rearrangement joins TRBV7-9 to TRBJ2-7; 13 positions agree with TRBD2. Germline CDR1 SEHNR, CDR2 FQNEAQ (reference sequence). The CDR3 consists of 15 residues. J lost 4 bases, V lost 1 base, and 1 base had no gene match. In DNA, the CDR3 is TGTGCCAGCAGCTTAGGACTAGCGGGAGGTTACGAGCAGTACTTC. This codes for CASSLGLAGGYEQYF.

The chain employs TRBV7-2 and TRBJ2-1; 9 bases line up with TRBD2. The CDR3 length is 14 residues. Germline V CDR1 and CDR2: SGHTA, FQGNSA. The V segment lost 6 bases and the J segment 3 bases; nucleotides outside the gene matches: 3. The CDR3 loop reads CASRTSGSYNEQFF. CDR3 coding DNA: TGTGCCAGCAGGACTAGCGGAAGCTACAATGAGCAGTTCTTC.

The CDR3 sequence is CASSHTGVRQFF. The CDR3 DNA sequence: TGTGCCAGCAGCCATACAGGGGTCCGGCAGTTCTTC. V is TRBV11-1 and J is TRBJ2-1; 7 nucleotides agree with TRBD1. Germline assignment: CDR1 SGHAT and CDR2 FQDESV (reference sequence). The CDR3 has 12 residues. J lost 12 bases, V lost 5 bases, and 7 bases had no gene match.